This TCR beta chain came from a study of a mutant IDH1 vaccine in newly diagnosed glioma. Study context: The vaccination schedule gave patients eight doses in weeks 1, 3, 5, 7, 11, 15, 19 and 23. Patients received vaccination from 4-6 weeks after radiotherapy alone, or with temozolomide cycles. Standard pretreatment was either radiotherapy, temozolomide, or, for most, radiochemotherapy with temozolomide. Study-wide points: Pseudoprogression apparently tracked independently of changes in top peripheral T cell clonotypes.

About this clone itself: The antigen remains unidentified.

Sequenced by immunoSEQ multiplex PCR; TCRdb stores in-frame clones only, minus some. The sample records 20,000 to 30,000 clones, roughly 78% being singletons. V was shortened by 6 bases and J by 0 bases, with 7 bases between the two germline ends. There are 13 residues in the CDR3. Germline V gives CDR1 MNHEY, CDR2 SVGAGI. Time point in this sample: week 11, during vaccination. Mutant IDH1 20-mer peptide, at 300 ug, made up each vaccine dose, with topical imiquimod. V and J are TRBV6-5 and TRBJ2-3; D assignment may be TRBD1 or TRBD2 (5 bases each). Material: PBMCs, obtained from a glioma patient whose treatment included an IDH1 peptide vaccine. This receptor was obtained from a man aged 35-49 years with glioma. DNA for the CDR3: TGTGCCAGCAGCTGGGACAGCACAGATACGCAGTATTTT. Translated: CASSWDSTDTQYF.